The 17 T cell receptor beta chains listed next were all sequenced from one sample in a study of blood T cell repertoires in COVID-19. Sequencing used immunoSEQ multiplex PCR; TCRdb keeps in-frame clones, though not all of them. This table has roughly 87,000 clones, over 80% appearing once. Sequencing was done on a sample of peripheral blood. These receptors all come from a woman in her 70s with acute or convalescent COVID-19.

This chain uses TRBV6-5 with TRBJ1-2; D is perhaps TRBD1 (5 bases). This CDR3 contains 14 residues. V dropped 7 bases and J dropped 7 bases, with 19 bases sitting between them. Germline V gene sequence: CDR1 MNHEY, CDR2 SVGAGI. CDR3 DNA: TGTGCCAGCACCTTACTCGCCGGGGGTGGTGGCTACACCTTC. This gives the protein CASTLLAGGGGYTF.

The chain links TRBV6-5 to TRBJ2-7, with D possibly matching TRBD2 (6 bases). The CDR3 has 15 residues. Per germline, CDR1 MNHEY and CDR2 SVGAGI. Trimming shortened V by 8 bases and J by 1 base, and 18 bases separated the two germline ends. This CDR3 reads CASSPYGTVSYEQYF. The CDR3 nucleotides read TGTGCCAGCTCACCGTACGGGACTGTTTCCTACGAGCAGTACTTC.

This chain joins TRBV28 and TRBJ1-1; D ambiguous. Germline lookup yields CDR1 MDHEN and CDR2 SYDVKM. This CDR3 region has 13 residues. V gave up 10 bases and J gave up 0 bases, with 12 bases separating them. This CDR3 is CAINEIMNTEAFF. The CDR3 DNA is TGTGCCATTAATGAGATCATGAACACTGAAGCTTTCTTT. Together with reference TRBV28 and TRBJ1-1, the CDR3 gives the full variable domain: DVKVTQSSRYLVKRTGEKVFLECVQDMDHENMFWYRQDPGLGLRLIYFSYDVKMKEKGDIPEGYSVSREKKERFSLILESASTNQTSMYLCAINEIMNTEAFFGQGTRLTVV.

CDR3 in amino acids: CASSPVLRYEQYF. In DNA, the CDR3 is TGTGCCAGCAGTCCTGTTCTTCGCTACGAGCAGTACTTC. This chain joins TRBV2 and TRBJ2-7, with D unresolved. V shed 5 bases and J shed 3 bases, with 11 bases lying between them. The germline V gene has CDR1 SNHLY and CDR2 FYNNEI. The CDR3 spans 13 residues.

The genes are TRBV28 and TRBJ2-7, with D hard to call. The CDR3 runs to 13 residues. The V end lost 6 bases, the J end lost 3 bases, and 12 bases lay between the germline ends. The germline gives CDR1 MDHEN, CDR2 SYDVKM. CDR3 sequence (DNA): TGTGCCAGCAGCCCCCCCCCAGTCTACGAGCAGTACTTC. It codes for CASSPPPVYEQYF.

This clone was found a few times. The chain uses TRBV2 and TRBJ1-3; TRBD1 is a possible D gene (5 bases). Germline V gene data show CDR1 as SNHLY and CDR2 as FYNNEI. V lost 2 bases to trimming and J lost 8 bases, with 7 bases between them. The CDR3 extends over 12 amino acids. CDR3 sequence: CASSEQGYTIYF. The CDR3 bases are TGTGCCAGCAGTGAACAGGGATACACCATATATTTT. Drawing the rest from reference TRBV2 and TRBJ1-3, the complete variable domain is EPEVTQTPSHQVTQMGQEVILRCVPISNHLYFYWYRQILGQKVEFLVSFYNNEISEKSEIFDDQFSVERPDGSNFTLKIRSTKLEDSAMYFCASSEQGYTIYFGEGSWLTVV.

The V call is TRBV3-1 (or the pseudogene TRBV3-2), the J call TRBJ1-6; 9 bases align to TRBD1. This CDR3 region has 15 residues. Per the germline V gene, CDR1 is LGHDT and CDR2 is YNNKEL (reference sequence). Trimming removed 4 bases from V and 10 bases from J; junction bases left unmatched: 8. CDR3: CASSRGQGRDSPLHF. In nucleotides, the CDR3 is TGTGCCAGCAGCCGGGGACAGGGTAGGGACTCACCCCTCCACTTT.

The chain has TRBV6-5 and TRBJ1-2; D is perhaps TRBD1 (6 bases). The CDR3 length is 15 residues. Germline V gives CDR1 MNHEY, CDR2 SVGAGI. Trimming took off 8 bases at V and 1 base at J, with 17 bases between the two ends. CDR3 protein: CASGDRLGVNYGYTF. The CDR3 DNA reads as TGTGCCAGCGGAGACAGGTTGGGAGTTAACTATGGCTACACCTTC.

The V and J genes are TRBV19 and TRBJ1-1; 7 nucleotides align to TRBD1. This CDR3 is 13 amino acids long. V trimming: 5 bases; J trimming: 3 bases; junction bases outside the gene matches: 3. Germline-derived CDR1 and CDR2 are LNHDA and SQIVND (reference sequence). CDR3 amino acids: CASSRDRDTEAFF. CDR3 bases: TGTGCCAGTAGTCGAGACAGGGACACTGAAGCTTTCTTT.

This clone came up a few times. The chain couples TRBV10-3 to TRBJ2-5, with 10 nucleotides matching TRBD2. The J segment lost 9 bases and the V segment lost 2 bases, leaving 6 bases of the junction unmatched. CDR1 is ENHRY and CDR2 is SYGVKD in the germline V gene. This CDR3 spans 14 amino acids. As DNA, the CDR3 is TGTGCCATCAGTGAGCTTAGTAGCGGGGGGCCCCAGTACTTC. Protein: CAISELSSGGPQYF.

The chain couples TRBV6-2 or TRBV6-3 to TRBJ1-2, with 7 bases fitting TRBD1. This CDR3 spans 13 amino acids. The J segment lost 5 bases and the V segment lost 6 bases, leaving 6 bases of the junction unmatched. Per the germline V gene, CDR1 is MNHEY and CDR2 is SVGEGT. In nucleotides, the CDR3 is TGTGCCAGCAGCTGGGACAGAGAGTATGGCTACACCTTC. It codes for CASSWDREYGYTF.

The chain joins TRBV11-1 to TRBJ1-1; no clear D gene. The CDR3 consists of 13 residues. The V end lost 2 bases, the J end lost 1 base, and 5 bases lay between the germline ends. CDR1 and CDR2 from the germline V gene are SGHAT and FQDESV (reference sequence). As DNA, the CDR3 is TGTGCCAGCAGCTTATTCGGGAACACTGAAGCTTTCTTT. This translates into CASSLFGNTEAFF.

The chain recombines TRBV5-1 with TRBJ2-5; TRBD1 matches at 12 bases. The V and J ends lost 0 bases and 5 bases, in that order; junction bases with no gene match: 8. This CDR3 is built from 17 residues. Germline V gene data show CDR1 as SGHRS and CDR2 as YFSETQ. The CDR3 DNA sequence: TGCGCCAGCAGCTTGGCCTCCGGGACAGGGGGCTTGGAGACCCAGTACTTC. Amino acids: CASSLASGTGGLETQYF. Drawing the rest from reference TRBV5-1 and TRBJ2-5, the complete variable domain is KAGVTQTPRYLIKTRGQQVTLSCSPISGHRSVSWYQQTPGQGLQFLFEYFSETQRNKGNFPGRFSGRQFSNSRSEMNVSTLELGDSALYLCASSLASGTGGLETQYFGPGTRLLVL.

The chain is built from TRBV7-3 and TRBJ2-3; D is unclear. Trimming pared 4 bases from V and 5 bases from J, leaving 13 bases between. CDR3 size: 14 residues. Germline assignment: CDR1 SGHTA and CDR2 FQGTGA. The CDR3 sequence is CASSSSRSGDTQYF. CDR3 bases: TGTGCCAGCAGCTCCTCTCGATCGGGAGATACGCAGTATTTT.

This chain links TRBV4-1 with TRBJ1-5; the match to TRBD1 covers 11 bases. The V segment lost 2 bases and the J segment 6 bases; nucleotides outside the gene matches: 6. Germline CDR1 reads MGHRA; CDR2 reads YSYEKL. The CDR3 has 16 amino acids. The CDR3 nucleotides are TGCGCCAGCAGCCAATCGGGACAGGGGGACGCTCAGCCCCAGCATTTT. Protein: CASSQSGQGDAQPQHF.

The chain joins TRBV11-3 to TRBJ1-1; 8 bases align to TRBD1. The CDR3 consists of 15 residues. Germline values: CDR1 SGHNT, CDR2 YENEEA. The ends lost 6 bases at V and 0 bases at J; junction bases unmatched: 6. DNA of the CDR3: TGTGCCAGCAGAACGGCAGGGGGCGTGAACACTGAAGCTTTCTTT. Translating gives CASRTAGGVNTEAFF.

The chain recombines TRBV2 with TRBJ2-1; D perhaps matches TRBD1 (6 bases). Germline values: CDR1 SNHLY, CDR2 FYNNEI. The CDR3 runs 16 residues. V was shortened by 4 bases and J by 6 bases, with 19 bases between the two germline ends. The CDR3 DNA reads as TGTGCCAGCAGTGTTTCGCCACAGGGCGGGCGCAATGAGCAGTTCTTC. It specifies CASSVSPQGGRNEQFF.